This T cell receptor (beta chain) was identified during a study of blood T cells in healthy people across ages. Study conclusions and caveats: Getting older went along with TCR beta diversity per million T cells dropping roughly linearly.

Using a J-beta primer mix together with a sample-barcoded 5' primer, a second PCR was run for 7 to 11 cycles. TCRdb independently ran MiXCR on the 5' RACE reads; one entry per CDR3 protein. The repertoire has about a million distinct CDR3 sequences, under 40% of them found once; the top ten carry about an eighth. For this clonotype: Its target is not known.

The CDR3 covers 17 residues. CDR1 and CDR2 (germline): LGHNA, YSLEER. Unmatched junction bases numbered 10, after V lost 0 bases and J lost 5 bases. The receptor comes from a young man in good health. Sequencing input: blood. The J gene is TRBJ1-1, the V gene TRBV4-3; 9 bases match TRBD1. The CDR3 nucleotides read TGCGCCAGCAGCCAAGATTATACGGGACAGGGAGGTACTGAAGCTTTCTTT. Residues: CASSQDYTGQGGTEAFF.